A single sample gave rise to the 5 T cell receptor beta chains below, sequenced in a study of cytomegalovirus exposure and HLA in healthy donors. Use of 60 Vbeta and 13 Jbeta primers characterized the PCR. The protocol was immunoSEQ multiplex PCR, while the TCRdb copy is restricted to in-frame clones and leaves out a portion. The sample lists about 100,000 clones, around 69% occurring once. The sequenced material came from PBMCs. These receptors were obtained from a man younger than 30 in good health and CMV-seronegative.

The rearrangement uses TRBV12-5 and TRBJ2-5; 8 bases agree with TRBD2. The last part of the DNA fits TRBJ2-7 better; the J call may be wrong. Germline lookup yields CDR1 LGHNT and CDR2 FRNRAP. This CDR3 spans 17 amino acids. The CDR3 DNA is TGTGCTAGTGGGCAAAAAGTGCGGCGGGGGGCGCCCTACGAGCAGTACTTC. It encodes CASGQKVRRGAPYEQYF.

This clone has only a few counts. V and J are TRBV10-1 and TRBJ2-2, with D possibly TRBD2 on 6 matching bases. V lost 6 bases and J 0 bases, leaving 11 bases between the germline ends. The CDR3 has 15 residues. CDR1 and CDR2 from the germline V gene are WNHNN and SYGVQD (reference sequence). CDR3 bases: TGCGCCAGCAGCCCCGGGGGACCGAACACCGGGGAGCTGTTTTTT. It encodes CASSPGGPNTGELFF.

V is TRBV7-9 and J is TRBJ1-4; D perhaps matches TRBD1 (5 bases). From germline, CDR1 is SEHNR and CDR2 FQNEAQ (reference sequence). This CDR3 is 16 amino acids long. V dropped 4 bases and J dropped 0 bases, with 12 bases sitting between them. The CDR3 DNA reads as TGTGCCAGCAGCTCCGCGGGGCACTCAACTAATGAAAAACTGTTTTTT. This codes for CASSSAGHSTNEKLFF.

CDR3 region: CAPRHRTSNQPQHF. The CDR3 DNA reads as TGTGCCCCCCGCCACAGGACCAGCAATCAGCCCCAGCATTTT. This chain joins TRBV6-1 and TRBJ1-5; D is possibly TRBD1 (5 bases). This CDR3 is built from 14 residues. CDR1 and CDR2 from the germline V gene are MNHNS and SASEGT. V was shortened by 11 bases and J by 1 base, with 15 bases between the two germline ends.

V and J are TRBV20-1 and TRBJ2-5; tentative D call: TRBD1 (6 bases). V was shortened by 5 bases and J by 11 bases, with 12 bases between the two germline ends. In germline, CDR1 is DFQATT, CDR2 SNEGSKA (reference sequence). The CDR3 has 10 residues. Written as DNA, the CDR3 is TGCAGTGCTCAAAACGGACAGCAGTACTTC. It yields the protein CSAQNGQQYF.